A selection of T cell receptor beta chains follows, all from one sample in a study of T cells in Graves' hyperthyroidism and ophthalmopathy. MiXCR, run by TCRdb on the multiplex PCR reads, gives a single entry per CDR3 protein. Here the sample spans 650,000 to 750,000 distinct CDR3 sequences, approximately 15% being singletons. Material: blood. The receptor source for this set is a woman younger than 35 with Graves' hyperthyroidism. The CDR3 runs from the conserved cysteine through the conserved F or W. For some rows the clone size is stated as once, few or many, or as a class when expanded; others skip it.

V	J	size	CDR3
TRBV12-3/TRBV12-4	TRBJ2-1	many	CASSKRIAGGPYNEQFF
TRBV13	TRBJ1-3	few	CASSRGGGGRLRNTIYF
TRBV30	TRBJ2-3	few	CAWSWTSGDTQYF
TRBV3-1	TRBJ2-1	few	CASSQGQGATPSYNEQFF
TRBV9	TRBJ1-1	.	CASSDLRAMNTEAFF
TRBV10-3	TRBJ2-7	many	CAISDASGIYEQYF
TRBV6-1	TRBJ2-3	many	CASSEGPDWRTDTQYF
TRBV5-5	TRBJ1-2	.	CASRKTGGYTF
TRBV29-1	TRBJ2-7	few	CSVGERYEQYF
TRBV12-3/TRBV12-4	TRBJ1-6	.	CASNKGGNSPLHF
TRBV7-3	TRBJ2-5	.	CASSLVTKTQYF
TRBV20-1	TRBJ2-2	.	CSASTRQGSGELFF
TRBV15	TRBJ2-2	.	CATSAIPGQGYTGELFF
TRBV20-1	TRBJ1-2	.	CSAKVQGSPNYGYTF
TRBV5-4	TRBJ2-1	many	CASRPRLYNEQFF
TRBV2	TRBJ2-1	.	CASLRDRGLHEQFF
TRBV7-8	TRBJ2-7	few	CASSLRVTPQVIAGYEQYF
TRBV19	TRBJ2-7	.	CASSISKGSGGYEQYF
TRBV28	TRBJ2-7	few	CASSFYGTSVLTRYF
TRBV6-1	TRBJ1-1	.	CASSTGGFNTEAFF
TRBV13	TRBJ2-1	many	CASSPTGVGSYNEQFF
TRBV12-3/TRBV12-4	TRBJ2-7	.	CASSFGREDYEQYF
TRBV7-8	TRBJ2-7	many	CASSPREGAYEQYF
TRBV7-9	TRBJ1-2	few	CASSPPGTGGVGYTF
TRBV12-3/TRBV12-4	TRBJ2-1	few	CASVEGNEQFF
TRBV5-1	TRBJ2-7	.	CASSLWTGPGYEQYF
TRBV20-1	TRBJ1-5	few	CSARGLLSFGTESNQPQHF
TRBV7-9	TRBJ2-4	once	CASSPSWLVINIQYF
TRBV27	TRBJ2-7	many	CASSFLYRDRNEQYF
TRBV28	TRBJ1-5	many	CASSDLGGNQPQHF
TRBV20-1	TRBJ2-2	few	CSARRRLAGGRNTGELFF
TRBV2	TRBJ2-1	many	CASFRLAGTEQFF
TRBV12-3/TRBV12-4	TRBJ1-5	many	CASRWTSGAYQPQHF
TRBV19	TRBJ2-7	few	CASSIRDLDEQYF
TRBV2	TRBJ2-7	many	CASSALDRPYEQYF
TRBV12-3/TRBV12-4	TRBJ2-1	many	CASSPNRDRSSYNEQFF
TRBV12-3/TRBV12-4	TRBJ1-4	.	CASSLKRGEKLFF
TRBV5-5	TRBJ2-4	.	CASRPYISGSQNIQYF
TRBV28	TRBJ2-7	.	CASSSGQGLYSYEQYF
TRBV7-9	TRBJ1-2	few	CASSSYDMGDYGYTF
TRBV11-3	TRBJ2-7	many	CASSLGGQGWYEQYF
TRBV11-3	TRBJ2-7	many	CASSPSSRESTSEQYF
TRBV2	TRBJ2-7	many	CASGKGQGLEQYF
TRBV20-1	TRBJ2-3	.	CSASLIGRRGTDTQYF
TRBV2	TRBJ2-7	.	CASSVGRVLDEQYF
TRBV14	TRBJ2-7	.	CASSQAGVMGGEQYF
TRBV27	TRBJ1-5	many	CASSGDRGRGNQPQHF
TRBV27	TRBJ2-7	.	CASSLLGGAAGQYF
TRBV24-1	TRBJ1-5	many	CATSFQGRRSNQPQHF
TRBV30	TRBJ2-3	few	CAWAGVTQYF
TRBV11-3	TRBJ2-2	many	CASSFGTGGTGELFF
TRBV2	TRBJ1-1	many	CASSGAFDGAEAFF
TRBV27	TRBJ2-7	.	CASSLLAGGNDEQYF